Detailed here is one T cell receptor beta chain. Germline V gene lookup returns CDR1 KGHSH and CDR2 LQKENI. Trimming cost V 5 bases and J 4 bases, with 11 bases left between them. The CDR3 length is 13 residues. This sample was taken from a study of PD-L1 blockade in urothelial cancer. Background on the study: A median of about 130,000 T cells was found in the blood samples.

Libraries were prepared by immunoSEQ multiplex PCR; TCRdb keeps only in-frame clonotypes and omits some of them. The sample lists 45,000 or so clones, around 82% occurring once. The TCR originated in a man between 65 and 85 years old with urothelial cancer. The specimen comprised PBMCs, sampled around atezolizumab (anti-PD-L1) treatment. The V and J genes are TRBV18 and TRBJ1-1; D remains ambiguous. This CDR3 reads CASSAGTGTEAFF. The CDR3 DNA reads as TGTGCCAGCTCAGCGGGCACGGGCACTGAAGCTTTCTTT.